This T cell receptor beta chain was profiled in a study of blood T cells in healthy people across ages. Study-level background: Per every two T cells, about one barcoded beta molecule was captured by template switching.

This clonotype was detected many times. The antigen is unknown. PCR was performed a second time for roughly 7 to 12 cycles using a sample-barcoded 5' primer and a J-beta primer mix. TCRdb re-called the 5' RACE reads with MiXCR, one entry per CDR3 protein. Seen here are approximately 800,000 distinct CDR3 sequences, roughly three fifths observed once, and the top ten hold roughly 26%. This CDR3 comprises 14 residues. From germline, CDR1 is SQVTM and CDR2 ANQGSEA. With V trimmed by 7 bases and J by 4 bases, 7 bases remained unmatched. Findings of the study overall: Older age coincided with a roughly linear decline in TCR beta diversity per million T cells. It was not possible, with unsorted PBMCs, to conclusively compare naive and antigen-experienced cells.

The sample was blood. J is TRBJ2-1 and V is TRBV29-1, with 10 bases lining up with TRBD1. This sequence originates from a man aged 35-49 years in good health. CDR3 in amino acids: CSAKTGGGYNEQFF. The CDR3 DNA is TGCAGCGCAAAGACAGGGGGCGGGTACAATGAGCAGTTCTTC.